The 29 T cell receptor beta chains given below trace back to one sample, sequenced in a study of CD8 T cells in Susac syndrome. RNA, at about 0.45 to 1 ug, was reverse transcribed with random hexamers. TCRdb analysed the immunoSEQ multiplex PCR reads with MiXCR anew, one entry per CDR3 protein. In the table there are roughly 120,000 distinct CDR3 sequences, 85% to 95% of which are singletons. Sequencing was performed on CD4+ T cells from PBMCs. These receptors all stem from a human donor with multiple sclerosis.

The rearrangement links TRBV2 to TRBJ2-3; 8 positions match TRBD2. The germline gives CDR1 SNHLY, CDR2 FYNNEI. The CDR3 is 13 amino acids. Germline trimming cut 11 bases from V and 6 bases from J; bases unmatched to any gene: 10. The CDR3 nucleotides are TGTGCCCGCAAGTTCCCGGGGGGGGATACGCAGTATTTT. Amino acids: CARKFPGGDTQYF.

This chain connects TRBV29-1 to TRBJ2-1; D is undetermined. Germline V CDR1 and CDR2: SQVTM, ANQGSEA. With 2 bases removed from V and 5 bases from J, the gap between germline ends came to 13 bases. This CDR3 is 14 amino acids long. CDR3 region: CSVESRRPDNEQFF. The DNA for the CDR3 is TGCAGCGTTGAAAGTCGCAGGCCAGACAATGAGCAGTTCTTC.

V and J are TRBV6-1 and TRBJ1-1; D ambiguous. Germline V lookup: CDR1 MNHNS, CDR2 SASEGT. CDR3 size: 16 residues. V was trimmed by 2 bases and J by 1 base, leaving 14 bases between them. The CDR3 DNA reads TGTGCCAGCAGTGAACCCATGGCGGGGAGGAACACTGAAGCTTTCTTT. Amino acids: CASSEPMAGRNTEAFF.

CDR3 in amino acids: CASSLVSGQLYNEQFF. The CDR3 DNA sequence: TGTGCCAGCAGCCTCGTAAGTGGACAGCTCTACAATGAGCAGTTCTTC. V gene TRBV6-1 combines with J gene TRBJ2-1; perhaps TRBD1 as D (6 bases). Germline V lookup: CDR1 MNHNS, CDR2 SASEGT. The CDR3 length is 16 residues. Trimming left V 6 bases short and J 3 bases short, with 18 bases between.

The rearrangement links TRBV11-2 to TRBJ1-4, with D possibly TRBD1 on 6 matching bases. CDR1 is SGHAT and CDR2 is FQNNGV in the germline V gene. This CDR3 has 15 amino acids. Trimming pared 4 bases from V and 2 bases from J, leaving 11 bases between. This CDR3 is CASSSVGHTNEKLFF. In nucleotides, the CDR3 is TGTGCCAGCAGCTCTGTGGGACATACTAATGAAAAACTGTTTTTT.

This clonotype showed up just once. The gene calls are TRBV2 and TRBJ1-2, with 7 nucleotides matching TRBD1. Trimming took 5 bases from V and 3 from J; bases not matched to a gene: 3. Germline loops: CDR1 SNHLY, CDR2 FYNNEI. The CDR3 covers 13 residues. CDR3 nucleotides: TGTGCCAGCAGTACCGGGACAGACTATGGCTACACCTTC. It translates to CASSTGTDYGYTF.

The J gene is TRBJ1-1, the V gene TRBV3-1; possible D gene TRBD1, 5 bases. The CDR3 consists of 13 residues. The V end was cut by 4 bases, the J end by 3 bases, with 9 bases between. CDR1 is LGHDT and CDR2 is YNNKEL in the germline V gene (reference sequence). The CDR3, as DNA: TGTGCCAGCAGCCGGGGACTAGACACTGAAGCTTTCTTT. This sequence encodes CASSRGLDTEAFF.

This chain connects TRBV6-1 to TRBJ1-6; the match to TRBD1 covers 8 bases. The CDR3 has 15 residues. V shed 1 base and J 10 bases; nucleotides not matched to a gene: 6. CDR1 and CDR2 (germline): MNHNS, SASEGT. CDR3 DNA: TGTGCCAGCAGTGAAGGGACAGGGTATCTCTCACCCCTCCACTTT. Amino acid sequence: CASSEGTGYLSPLHF.

The chain employs TRBV28 and TRBJ1-6; the D is unclear. This CDR3 has 15 amino acids. V was cut by 2 bases and J by 8 bases, with 13 bases left in between. Germline V gene lookup returns CDR1 MDHEN and CDR2 SYDVKM. CDR3: CASSLKSRWDSPLHF. CDR3 nucleotides: TGTGCCAGCAGTTTAAAGAGTCGATGGGATTCACCCCTCCACTTT.

V and J are TRBV5-8 and TRBJ1-5, with 7 bases fitting TRBD1. J gave up 7 bases and V 0 bases, and 4 bases lay outside the gene matches. Germline-derived CDR1 and CDR2 are SGHTS and YDEGEE. The CDR3 extends over 14 amino acids. CDR3 sequence reads: CASSLAGTAQPQHF. The CDR3 DNA reads TGTGCCAGCAGCTTGGCCGGGACAGCCCAGCCCCAGCATTTT. Full variable domain (missing parts from reference TRBV5-8 and TRBJ1-5): EAGVTQSPTHLIKTRGQQATLRCSPISGHTSVYWYQQALGLGLQFLLWYDEGEERNRGNFPPRFSGRQFPNYSSELNVNALELEDSALYLCASSLAGTAQPQHFGDGTRLSIL.

This clonotype was observed a few times. The chain joins TRBV14 to TRBJ1-6; no firm D call. This CDR3 spans 13 amino acids. The V end was cut by 0 bases, the J end by 8 bases, with 5 bases between. Germline CDR1 SGHDN, CDR2 FVKESK. CDR3 bases: TGTGCCAGCAGCCAAGAATCGTATTCACCCCTCCACTTT. It specifies CASSQESYSPLHF. Complete variable domain (other parts from reference TRBV14 and TRBJ1-6): EAGVTQFPSHSVIEKGQTVTLRCDPISGHDNLYWYRRVMGKEIKFLLHFVKESKQDESGMPNNRFLAERTGGTYSTLKVQPAELEDSGVYFCASSQESYSPLHFGNGTRLTVT.

V and J are TRBV29-1 and TRBJ2-1; D unclear. CDR3 length: 10 residues. Trimming stripped 2 bases from V and 9 bases from J, with 5 bases between. Germline CDR1 and CDR2: SQVTM and ANQGSEA. The CDR3 reads CSVESAEQFF. CDR3 DNA sequence: TGCAGCGTTGAATCGGCTGAGCAGTTCTTC.

The CDR3, as DNA: TGTGCCAGCAGCAGGACCCCCGGACAGCCCCAGCATTTT. This encodes CASSRTPGQPQHF. The J gene is TRBJ1-5, the V gene TRBV5-6; no firm D call. V was trimmed by 4 bases and J by 7 bases, leaving 12 bases between them. The germline CDR1 and CDR2 sequences are SGHDT and YYEEEE. CDR3 length: 13 residues.

The chain employs TRBV19 and TRBJ2-7; no firm D call. CDR3 length: 16 amino acids. V lost 5 bases to trimming and J lost 3 bases, with 20 bases between them. CDR1 and CDR2 (germline): LNHDA, SQIVND (reference sequence). This CDR3 is CASSSSYGFLGYEQYF. The CDR3 nucleotides read TGTGCCAGTAGTTCATCCTATGGGTTTTTGGGCTACGAGCAGTACTTC.

The chain carries TRBV6-2 or TRBV6-3 and TRBJ1-6; 7 bases align to TRBD1. Germline V gene sequence: CDR1 MNHEY, CDR2 SVGEGT. The CDR3 spans 12 residues. Trimming cost V 6 bases and J 9 bases; bases outside gene matches: 2. The chain's CDR3 is CASRTGFSPLHF. CDR3 nucleotide sequence: TGTGCCAGCAGGACAGGGTTTTCACCCCTCCACTTT.

The chain uses TRBV10-3 and TRBJ1-2, with a tentative D call TRBD1 (6 bases). Deletions cut 7 bases from V and 4 bases from J, with 13 bases between. The CDR3 length is 13 residues. Germline V gene data show CDR1 as ENHRY and CDR2 as SYGVKD. Here the CDR3 DNA reads TGTGCCATCAAAAAAACAGGGATCTATGGCTACACCTTC. Protein sequence: CAIKKTGIYGYTF.

V is TRBV30 and J is TRBJ1-1; 7 bases are shared with TRBD1. CDR3 length: 13 amino acids. Germline loops: CDR1 GTSNPN, CDR2 SVGIG (reference sequence). The V segment lost 5 bases and the J segment 9 bases; nucleotides outside the gene matches: 12. The CDR3 protein is CAWGGTVYSQAFF. The CDR3 coding sequence is TGTGCCTGGGGGGGGACAGTCTACTCTCAAGCTTTCTTT.

The chain employs TRBV19 and TRBJ1-2, with D possibly matching TRBD1 (5 bases). The germline gives CDR1 LNHDA, CDR2 SQIVND (reference sequence). V dropped 3 bases and J dropped 2 bases, with 10 bases sitting between them. The CDR3 runs to 14 residues. CDR3 nucleotides: TGTGCCAGTAGTATTGGGGACGGAAACTATGGCTACACCTTC. This translates into CASSIGDGNYGYTF.

This chain uses TRBV19 with TRBJ1-2; TRBD1 matches at 9 bases. The junction had 5 bases not matched to a gene; V was cut back by 9 bases and J by 0 bases. The CDR3 has 14 amino acids. The germline V gene has CDR1 LNHDA and CDR2 SQIVND (reference sequence). The CDR3 is CASRDREANYGYTF. The CDR3 DNA reads TGTGCCAGCCGGGACAGGGAAGCTAACTATGGCTACACCTTC.

The chain employs TRBV6-4 and TRBJ1-2, with 7 bases fitting TRBD1. J was trimmed by 8 bases and V by 4 bases; bases with no gene match: 10. This CDR3 has 14 amino acids. Germline CDR1 and CDR2: MRHNA and SNTAGT. CDR3 amino acids: CASSAVEGAGGYTF. CDR3 in DNA: TGTGCCAGCAGTGCGGTCGAGGGGGCAGGGGGCTACACCTTC.

This clonotype was picked up one time. The chain links TRBV19 to TRBJ2-5; TRBD1 agrees at 9 bases. CDR1 is LNHDA, CDR2 SQIVND, per germline (reference sequence). There are 13 residues in the CDR3. The V and J ends lost 7 bases and 5 bases, in that order; junction bases with no gene match: 5. The CDR3, as DNA: TGTGCCAGTATCGGGACAGGGATGGAGACCCAGTACTTC. Amino acid sequence: CASIGTGMETQYF.

This chain connects TRBV20-1 to TRBJ1-6; D is possibly TRBD1 (6 bases). The CDR3 has 15 amino acids. Trimming cost V 6 bases and J 9 bases, with 21 bases left between them. The germline V gene has CDR1 DFQATT and CDR2 SNEGSKA (reference sequence). CDR3 coding DNA: TGCAGTGCCTGGACCGGACAGAGGGGAGGTTCACCCCTCCACTTT. Translated, it gives CSAWTGQRGGSPLHF.

This clonotype was recorded once. The genes are TRBV7-8 and TRBJ2-3; weak D call: TRBD1 (6 bases). The germline V gene has CDR1 SGHVS and CDR2 FQNEAQ. The V gene lost 3 bases and the J gene lost 2 bases, with 15 bases spanning the gap. The CDR3 is 16 residues long. The CDR3 DNA reads TGTGCCAGCAGCTTGGGTCAGGGGTACGACACAGATACGCAGTATTTT. This codes for CASSLGQGYDTDTQYF.

This clonotype was detected once. The rearrangement links TRBV15 to TRBJ1-3; perhaps TRBD1 as D (5 bases). The V gene lost 5 bases and the J gene lost 0 bases, with 17 bases spanning the gap. The CDR3 length is 17 residues. Germline CDR1 LNHNV, CDR2 YYDKDF (reference sequence). The chain's CDR3 is CATSEGTGPSSGNTIYF. The CDR3 region has the DNA TGTGCCACCAGCGAGGGGACGGGCCCCAGCTCTGGAAACACCATATATTTT.

The chain combines TRBV7-9 with TRBJ1-1, with 7 nucleotides matching TRBD1. The CDR3 consists of 15 residues. Germline CDR1 reads SEHNR; CDR2 reads FQNEAQ (reference sequence). V trimming: 5 bases; J trimming: 1 base; junction bases outside the gene matches: 7. The CDR3 reads CASSTGQTSNTEAFF. CDR3 bases: TGTGCCAGCAGCACGGGACAGACCTCGAACACTGAAGCTTTCTTT.

The chain combines TRBV18 with TRBJ1-1; 7 nucleotides align to TRBD1. Germline trimming cut 0 bases from V and 5 bases from J; bases unmatched to any gene: 6. CDR1 KGHSH and CDR2 LQKENI come from the germline V gene. The CDR3 sequence is 15 residues long. The CDR3 sequence is CASSPPGRGGTEAFF. Written as DNA, the CDR3 is TGTGCCAGCTCACCACCGGGCAGGGGGGGGACTGAAGCTTTCTTT.

The chain couples TRBV9 to TRBJ1-3, with D unclear. V dropped 0 bases and J dropped 3 bases, with 13 bases sitting between them. Looked up from germline, CDR1 is SGDLS and CDR2 is YYNGEE. The CDR3 runs 16 residues. The CDR3 DNA sequence: TGTGCCAGCAGCGTAGATCCCACACTTCTTGGAAACACCATATATTTT. The encoded protein is CASSVDPTLLGNTIYF.

This clonotype was counted once. The chain links TRBV5-1 to TRBJ2-3, with 11 bases aligning to TRBD2. V shed 7 bases and J 2 bases; nucleotides not matched to a gene: 6. The CDR3 length is 15 residues. CDR1 and CDR2 from the germline V gene are SGHRS and YFSETQ. The CDR3 sequence is CASGELAGVTDTQYF. For the CDR3, the DNA is TGCGCCAGCGGCGAACTAGCGGGGGTCACAGATACGCAGTATTTT.

The V call is TRBV20-1, the J call TRBJ1-1; D unresolved. This CDR3 is 12 amino acids long. V lost 3 bases and J 4 bases, leaving 9 bases between the germline ends. Germline CDR1 is DFQATT and CDR2 is SNEGSKA (reference sequence). CDR3 residues: CSASGGGTEAFF. In nucleotides, the CDR3 is TGCAGTGCTAGTGGAGGAGGCACTGAAGCTTTCTTT.